This T cell receptor (beta chain) was retrieved from a study of long-term antiretroviral therapy in people with HIV. J was trimmed by 4 bases and V by 1 base; bases with no gene match: 2. Looked up from germline, CDR1 is SGHNT and CDR2 is YENEEA. The CDR3 extends over 16 amino acids. They ran version v3.0 of the immunoSEQ assay at survey level. Method: immunoSEQ multiplex PCR; TCRdb's copy keeps in-frame clones and lacks some. The sample lists about 38,000 clones, 65% to 90% occurring once. The chain has TRBV11-3 and TRBJ2-1, with TRBD2 matching over 12 bases. The sequencing used unsorted PBMCs, collected 1.5 years after starting antiretroviral therapy. This TCR was recovered from a man between 18 and 35 years old with HIV. CDR3 residues: CASSLGLAGGYNEQFF. The CDR3 DNA reads as TGTGCCAGCAGCTTAGGCCTAGCGGGAGGGTACAATGAGCAGTTCTTC. The variable domain in full, completed from reference TRBV11-3 and TRBJ2-1, reads EAGVVQSPRYKIIEKKQPVAFWCNPISGHNTLYWYLQNLGQGPELLIRYENEEAVDDSQLPKDRFSAERLKGVDSTLKIQPAELGDSAVYLCASSLGLAGGYNEQFFGPGTRLTVL.